These 19 T cell receptor beta chains were all obtained from the same sample, sequenced in a study of CD8 T cells in Susac syndrome. Reverse transcription of about 0.5 to 1 ug RNA used random hexamers. TCRdb re-called the immunoSEQ multiplex PCR reads with MiXCR, one entry per CDR3 protein. The sample holds about 130,000 distinct CDR3 sequences; around 94% are singletons and the top ten take over 0.07%. The material sequenced was CD4+ T cells from PBMCs. These receptors were obtained from a human donor in good health.

The rearrangement uses TRBV15 and TRBJ1-1; 7 nucleotides line up with TRBD1. Trimming at V came to 4 bases and at J to 0 bases, leaving 5 bases not matched to a gene. The germline V gene encodes CDR1 LNHNV and CDR2 YYDKDF (reference sequence). The CDR3 is 15 residues long. The CDR3 nucleotides are TGTGCCACCAGCACGCGTGACAGGGTGAACACTGAAGCTTTCTTT. Its protein is CATSTRDRVNTEAFF. Full variable domain (missing parts from reference TRBV15 and TRBJ1-1): DAMVIQNPRYQVTQFGKPVTLSCSQTLNHNVMYWYQQKSSQAPKLLFHYYDKDFNNEADTPDNFQSRRPNTSFCFLDIRSPGLGDTAMYLCATSTRDRVNTEAFFGQGTRLTVV.

The rearrangement uses TRBV7-2 and TRBJ2-7; weak D call: TRBD1 (6 bases). Germline V gives CDR1 SGHTA, CDR2 FQGNSA. Trimming stripped 3 bases from V and 5 bases from J, with 17 bases between. The CDR3 is 15 amino acids. The DNA for the CDR3 is TGTGCCAGCAGCTTGGCCGGGACATTGGGCAACGAGCAGTACTTC. It is translated as CASSLAGTLGNEQYF.

J is TRBJ1-2 and V is TRBV29-1; 9 bases fit TRBD1. Germline lookup yields CDR1 SQVTM and CDR2 ANQGSEA. This CDR3 is 14 amino acids long. J was trimmed by 0 bases and V by 7 bases; bases with no gene match: 6. The CDR3 region is CSAVDRGANYGYTF. For the CDR3, the DNA is TGCAGCGCTGTGGACAGGGGAGCTAACTATGGCTACACCTTC.

The V call is TRBV13, the J call TRBJ2-2, with D possibly matching TRBD2 (5 bases). This CDR3 has 17 residues. Germline V gives CDR1 PRHDT, CDR2 FYEKMQ (reference sequence). V was trimmed by 2 bases and J by 4 bases, leaving 17 bases between them. The CDR3: CASSLRQSLRGTGELFF. CDR3 nucleotide sequence: TGTGCCAGCAGCTTAAGGCAGTCCCTTCGGGGCACCGGGGAGCTGTTTTTT.

V is TRBV2 and J is TRBJ1-1; D is uncertain. The length of the CDR3 is 13 residues. Trimming shortened V by 5 bases and J by 1 base, and 8 bases separated the two germline ends. The germline CDR1 and CDR2 sequences are SNHLY and FYNNEI. The CDR3 nucleotides read TGTGCCAGCAGTATGTGGACGAACACTGAAGCTTTCTTT. Translation: CASSMWTNTEAFF.

The rearrangement joins TRBV5-1 to TRBJ1-3; D call uncertain. This CDR3 is 16 amino acids long. Trimming shortened V by 0 bases and J by 2 bases, and 12 bases separated the two germline ends. Per germline, CDR1 SGHRS and CDR2 YFSETQ. The CDR3: CASSLVAGLPGNTIYF. The CDR3, as DNA: TGCGCCAGCAGCTTGGTGGCAGGTTTACCTGGAAACACCATATATTTT.

The chain carries TRBV5-1 and TRBJ1-2; 7 bases fit TRBD1. Trimming at V came to 0 bases and at J to 4 bases, leaving 3 bases not matched to a gene. CDR3 length: 14 amino acids. Germline CDR1 SGHRS, CDR2 YFSETQ. The chain's CDR3 is CASSLGDSPYGYTF. The CDR3 nucleotides read TGCGCCAGCAGCTTGGGGGACAGTCCCTATGGCTACACCTTC.

This chain uses TRBV7-9 with TRBJ2-7; 8 bases agree with TRBD1. Germline values: CDR1 SEHNR, CDR2 FQNEAQ (reference sequence). V trimming: 5 bases; J trimming: 6 bases; junction bases outside the gene matches: 0. The CDR3 extends over 11 amino acids. CDR3 DNA sequence: TGTGCCAGCAGCACAGGGGGCGAGCAGTACTTC. This codes for CASSTGGEQYF. Looking up the rest from reference TRBV7-9 and TRBJ2-7 gives the full variable domain: DTGVSQNPRHKITKRGQNVTFRCDPISEHNRLYWYRQTLGQGPEFLTYFQNEAQLEKSRLLSDRFSAERPKGSFSTLEIQRTEQGDSAMYLCASSTGGEQYFGPGTRLTVT.

This chain connects TRBV5-1 to TRBJ2-5; TRBD1 aligns across 7 bases. The V gene's germline CDR1 is SGHRS and CDR2 YFSETQ. The junction had 10 bases not matched to a gene; V was cut back by 7 bases and J by 4 bases. This CDR3 spans 14 amino acids. The CDR3 sequence: CASLQGDGTETQYF. The CDR3 DNA reads TGCGCCAGCCTCCAGGGGGATGGGACAGAGACCCAGTACTTC.

The chain carries TRBV20-1 and TRBJ2-3; D is possibly TRBD1 (6 bases). This CDR3 region has 12 residues. Trimming removed 8 bases from V and 6 bases from J, with 15 bases in between. The V gene's germline CDR1 is DFQATT and CDR2 SNEGSKA (reference sequence). CDR3 in DNA: TGCAGTCCAACTCCGAGGGGGGATACGCAGTATTTT. This encodes CSPTPRGDTQYF.

This chain links TRBV20-1 with TRBJ2-5; TRBD2 matches at 7 bases. Germline V CDR1 and CDR2: DFQATT, SNEGSKA (reference sequence). CDR3 length: 15 residues. J was trimmed by 5 bases and V by 0 bases; bases with no gene match: 9. The CDR3 protein is CSARDPGRGGETQYF. In DNA form, the CDR3 reads TGCAGTGCTAGAGATCCTGGAAGGGGAGGGGAGACCCAGTACTTC.

The chain joins TRBV2 to TRBJ1-2; D is uncertain. Germline V gene lookup returns CDR1 SNHLY and CDR2 FYNNEI. Trimming took off 6 bases at V and 2 bases at J, with 13 bases between the two ends. The CDR3 covers 14 residues. The CDR3 spells CASSANLGNYGYTF. CDR3 coding DNA: TGTGCCAGCAGCGCCAATCTGGGAAACTATGGCTACACCTTC.

The genes are TRBV7-2 and TRBJ1-1, with D possibly matching TRBD1 (6 bases). The CDR3 has 14 amino acids. V lost 2 bases and J lost 7, with 14 bases in between. CDR1 is SGHTA and CDR2 is FQGNSA in the germline V gene. The CDR3 coding sequence is TGTGCCAGCAGCTTAAACAGGGTGAATGGTGAAGCTTTCTTT. This translates into CASSLNRVNGEAFF.

This rearrangement joins TRBV7-9 to TRBJ2-1; TRBD2 agrees at 9 bases. Germline V gene data show CDR1 as SEHNR and CDR2 as FQNEAQ (reference sequence). This CDR3 comprises 13 residues. J lost 4 bases, V lost 9 bases, and 4 bases had no gene match. The CDR3 DNA sequence: TGTGCCAGTACTAGCGGGCCTTACAATGAGCAGTTCTTC. It is translated as CASTSGPYNEQFF.

This chain links TRBV7-2 with TRBJ2-7, with 8 bases matching TRBD1. Germline V lookup: CDR1 SGHTA, CDR2 FQGNSA. This CDR3 spans 15 amino acids. The trim removed 0 bases at V and 4 bases at J, leaving 5 bases unmatched. The CDR3 DNA follows: TGTGCCAGCAGCTTAGCGGTCACAGGGGGGTACGAGCAGTACTTC. This translates into CASSLAVTGGYEQYF.

This clonotype is a singleton in its sample. The rearrangement uses TRBV7-9 and TRBJ2-7, with D perhaps assigned TRBD1 or TRBD2 (5 bases each). The CDR3 spans 14 residues. Germline assignment: CDR1 SEHNR and CDR2 FQNEAQ (reference sequence). Deletions cut 3 bases from V and 6 bases from J, with 15 bases between. The CDR3 here is CASSFTTGTGEQYF. Here the CDR3 DNA reads TGTGCCAGCAGCTTTACAACCGGGACCGGCGAGCAGTACTTC.

The chain employs TRBV3-1 and TRBJ1-1; a possible D gene is TRBD1 (5 bases). Germline CDR1 LGHDT, CDR2 YNNKEL (reference sequence). The CDR3 consists of 18 residues. Trimming took 0 bases from V and 2 from J, leaving 19 bases between them. The CDR3 here is CASSQDLGKGRTNTEAFF. The DNA of the CDR3 is TGTGCCAGCAGCCAAGACCTTGGGAAGGGACGGACCAACACTGAAGCTTTCTTT. Filled out from reference TRBV3-1 and TRBJ1-1, the complete variable domain reads DTAVSQTPKYLVTQMGNDKSIKCEQNLGHDTMYWYKQDSKKFLKIMFSYNNKELIINETVPNRFSPKSPDKAHLNLHINSLELGDSAVYFCASSQDLGKGRTNTEAFFGQGTRLTVV.

The chain recombines TRBV9 with TRBJ2-1, with TRBD2 matching 11 bases. Germline V gives CDR1 SGDLS, CDR2 YYNGEE. The ends lost 2 bases at V and 6 bases at J; junction bases unmatched: 4. CDR3 length equals 15 residues. CDR3: CASSVSGRALNEQFF. CDR3 DNA sequence: TGTGCCAGCAGCGTTAGCGGGAGGGCCCTCAATGAGCAGTTCTTC. Combining the CDR3 with reference TRBV9 and TRBJ2-1 gives the whole variable domain DSGVTQTPKHLITATGQRVTLRCSPRSGDLSVYWYQQSLDQGLQFLIQYYNGEERAKGNILERFSAQQFPDLHSELNLSSLELGDSALYFCASSVSGRALNEQFFGPGTRLTVL.

The V call is TRBV30, the J call TRBJ1-5; TRBD1 matches 9 bases. The V segment lost 4 bases and the J segment 3 bases; nucleotides outside the gene matches: 10. Germline V gives CDR1 GTSNPN, CDR2 SVGIG (reference sequence). The CDR3 covers 16 residues. The CDR3 bases are TGTGCCTGGACTAAACCCGGGACAGGGAACAATCAGCCCCAGCATTTT. Translating gives CAWTKPGTGNNQPQHF. Complete variable domain (other parts from reference TRBV30 and TRBJ1-5): SQTIHQWPATLVQPVGSPLSLECTVEGTSNPNLYWYRQAAGRGLQLLFYSVGIGQISSEVPQNLSASRPQDRQFILSSKKLLLSDSGFYLCAWTKPGTGNNQPQHFGDGTRLSIL.